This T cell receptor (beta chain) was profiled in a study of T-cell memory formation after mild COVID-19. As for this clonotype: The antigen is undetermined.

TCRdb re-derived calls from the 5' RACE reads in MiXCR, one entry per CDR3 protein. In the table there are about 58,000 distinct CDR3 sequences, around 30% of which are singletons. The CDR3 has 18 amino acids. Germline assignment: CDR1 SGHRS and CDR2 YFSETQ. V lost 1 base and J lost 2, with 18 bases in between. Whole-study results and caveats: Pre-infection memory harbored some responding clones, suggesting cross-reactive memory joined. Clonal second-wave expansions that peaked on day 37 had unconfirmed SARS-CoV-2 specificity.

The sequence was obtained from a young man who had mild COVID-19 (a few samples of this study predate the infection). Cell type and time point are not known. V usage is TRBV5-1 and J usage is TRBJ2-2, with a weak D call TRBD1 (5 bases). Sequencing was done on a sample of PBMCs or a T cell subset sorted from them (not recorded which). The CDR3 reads CASSLRAGISLNTGELFF. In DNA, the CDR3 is TGCGCCAGCAGCTTGAGGGCAGGGATCAGCCTAAACACCGGGGAGCTGTTTTTT.